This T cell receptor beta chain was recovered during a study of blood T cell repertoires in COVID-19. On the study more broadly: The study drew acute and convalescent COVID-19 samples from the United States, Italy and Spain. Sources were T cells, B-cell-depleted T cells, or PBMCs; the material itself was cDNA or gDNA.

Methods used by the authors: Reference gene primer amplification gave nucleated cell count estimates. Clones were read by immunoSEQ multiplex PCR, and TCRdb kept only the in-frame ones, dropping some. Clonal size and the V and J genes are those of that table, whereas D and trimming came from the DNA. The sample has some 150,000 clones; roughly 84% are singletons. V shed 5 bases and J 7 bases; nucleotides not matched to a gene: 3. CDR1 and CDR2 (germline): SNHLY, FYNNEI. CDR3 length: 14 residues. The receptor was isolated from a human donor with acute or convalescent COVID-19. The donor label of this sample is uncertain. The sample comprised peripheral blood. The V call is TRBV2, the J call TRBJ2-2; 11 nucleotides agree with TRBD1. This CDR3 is CASSRTGGNGELFF. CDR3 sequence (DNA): TGTGCCAGCAGTCGGACAGGGGGCAACGGGGAGCTGTTTTTT.